This T cell receptor beta chain was profiled in a study of blood T cell repertoires in COVID-19. The CDR3 sequence is 14 residues long. Germline CDR1 is LNHDA and CDR2 is SQIVND (reference sequence). Trimming removed 3 bases from V and 3 bases from J; junction bases left unmatched: 5. Repertoires were generated with immunoSEQ multiplex PCR, while TCRdb's copy carries only in-frame clones and drops some. The repertoire holds around 46,000 clones, with about 88% as singletons. V and J are TRBV19 and TRBJ2-7; 7 bases align to TRBD1. The origin of this receptor is a woman in her fifties or sixties who had recovered from COVID-19. The sample comprised PBMCs or T cells enriched from blood (not recorded which). The CDR3 reads CASSIQTGNYEQYF. The CDR3 DNA sequence: TGTGCCAGTAGTATCCAGACAGGGAACTACGAGCAGTACTTC.